This TCR beta chain was sequenced for a study of blood T cell repertoires in COVID-19. Study-level information: Sites in the United States, Italy and Spain provided acute and convalescent COVID-19 samples. PBMCs, B-cell-depleted T cells, or T cells were the source of the cDNA or gDNA that made up the material.

Repertoires were generated with immunoSEQ multiplex PCR, while TCRdb's copy carries only in-frame clones and drops some. The table has roughly 62,000 clones, roughly 80% seen once. This receptor was taken from a human donor in a cohort sampled during active COVID-19. The sample taken for sequencing was peripheral blood.

CDR3 sequence reads: CAWRQGVLNNSPLHF. CDR3 coding DNA: TGTGCCTGGAGACAGGGGGTTTTGAATAATTCACCCCTCCACTTT. The chain joins TRBV30 to TRBJ1-6; 8 bases line up with TRBD1. V was pared by 3 bases and J by 5 bases, with 6 bases of the junction left unmatched. Germline loops: CDR1 GTSNPN, CDR2 SVGIG (reference sequence). The CDR3 loop spans 15 amino acids.